This T cell receptor beta chain was documented in a study of regulatory T cells in long-lasting Graves disease. Study outcomes and limitations: Newly diagnosed Graves' patients had higher TCR diversity than persistent ones.

This CDR3 has 14 amino acids. Germline loops: CDR1 MNHEY, CDR2 SMNVEV (reference sequence). Trimming pared 5 bases from V and 8 bases from J, leaving 15 bases between. This clonotype appeared many times. Its antigen is undetermined. Both iRepertoire HTBI primers and Arm-PCR of CDR3 regions were used to build the TCR beta libraries. Methods used by the authors: Identified across the samples were 55 to 75 TRBV segments and roughly 14 TRBJ segments. TCRdb itself ran the multiplex PCR reads through MiXCR, one entry per CDR3 protein. For this entry, the V and J calls and clone size follow TCRdb and not the study's own pipeline. There are a few hundred thousand distinct CDR3 sequences in the sample; 13% occur only once, and roughly 10% lies in the top ten. Time point reported: newly diagnosed GD, antithyroid drugs for less than 3 months. Isolated PBMC RNA provided the starting material for the TCR library.

The same sample was also studied in work on T cells in Graves' hyperthyroidism and ophthalmopathy. From that paper: The hyperthyroidism patients had all been newly diagnosed, and their disease duration was under 2 months. Their ages ranged from 18 to 65 years. The HTBI primer set drove a first-round RT-PCR of the TCR CDR3.

The V and J genes are TRBV27 and TRBJ1-4, with a weak D call TRBD1 (5 bases). The receptor was isolated from a man aged 30 to 45 with Graves disease. Source: peripheral blood mononuclear cells (PBMCs), taken at new diagnosis, from a patient treated with antithyroid drugs. The CDR3 protein is CASSRDRAYEKLFF. CDR3 coding DNA: TGTGCCAGCAGTCGGGACCGGGCTTACGAAAAACTGTTTTTT.